The TCR beta chain under discussion was sequenced for a study of T cell responses to AZD1222 COVID-19 vaccine. V was cut by 1 base and J by 4 bases, with 10 bases left in between. The CDR3 consists of 15 residues. CDR1 is LNHDA and CDR2 is SQIVND in the germline V gene (reference sequence). Produced via immunoSEQ multiplex PCR; TCRdb's table is partial and in-frame only. The top ten hold around 7.6% of the sample, which has roughly 130,000 clones, about 89% seen once. Points on this clone: The antigen remains undetermined.

Regarding the study as a whole: AZD1222 recipients seropositive at baseline numbered only six or seven. Scientists sampled the repertoires only once the peak T cell response had passed. Close to half of spike-specific TCRs reportedly recognize unmutated variant regions.

This sequence originates from an adult who received the MenACWY meningococcal vaccine as a control. This chain links TRBV19 with TRBJ2-2, with a tentative D call TRBD2 (6 bases). This sample comprised peripheral blood, obtained 28 days after the second dose of the MenACWY control vaccine. This CDR3 reads CASSIAGGTTGELFF. The CDR3 region has the DNA TGTGCCAGTAGTATAGCAGGAGGGACCACCGGGGAGCTGTTTTTT.